Listed below are T cell receptor beta chains from one sample, sequenced in a study of blood T cell repertoires in COVID-19. Here immunoSEQ multiplex PCR was the method, and the copy in TCRdb shows in-frame clones only, minus some. Here the sample spans approximately 250,000 clones, just under 90% being singletons. Sequenced input: PBMCs or T cells enriched from blood (not recorded which). These TCRs come from a woman aged 25-40 years with acute COVID-19. Both conserved end residues are part of each CDR3. D genes are given only for firm matches. The listing skips clone size in some rows; elsewhere it reads once, few, many or a size class.

J gene,CDR3 length,D gene,V gene,clone size,CDR3 DNA,CDR3 protein
TRBJ2-1,17,NA,TRBV13,NA,TGTGCCAGCAGCTTACTTACTGGGCAGAACTCCTACAATGAGCAGTTCTTC,CASSLLTGQNSYNEQFF
TRBJ2-5,15,TRBD2,TRBV19,NA,TGTGCCAGTAGTATAGGGGCGGGGGACCAAGAGACCCAGTACTTC,CASSIGAGDQETQYF
TRBJ1-4,15,TRBD1,TRBV5-1,once,TGCGCCAGCAGCTTGACCACAGGGGGGAATGAAAAACTGTTTTTT,CASSLTTGGNEKLFF
TRBJ1-2,14,NA,TRBV14,NA,TGTGCCAGCAGCCAAGCCGGGAGGGGCTATGGCTACACCTTC,CASSQAGRGYGYTF
TRBJ2-1,14,TRBD1,TRBV4-1,NA,TGCGCCAGCAGCCAAGAGGACAGGGAGATTGAGCAGTTCTTC,CASSQEDREIEQFF
TRBJ2-3,18,TRBD2,TRBV4-3,NA,TGCGCCAGCAGCCAAGATTGGAGAGGACTAGCGGCAGACAATACGCAGTATTTT,CASSQDWRGLAADNTQYF
TRBJ2-7,16,TRBD1,TRBV10-2,NA,TGCGCCAGCACCCTCGCCCCGCAGGGGGCGGGCGACGAGCAGTACTTC,CASTLAPQGAGDEQYF
TRBJ1-1,14,NA,TRBV3-1/TRBV3-2,NA,TGTGCCAGCAGCCATGATGGCCTGAACACTGAAGCTTTCTTT,CASSHDGLNTEAFF
TRBJ1-1,16,TRBD1,TRBV19,NA,TGTGCCAGTAGCATCCTCCCGGGACAGCCGCGTCTTTCAGCTTTCTTT,CASSILPGQPRLSAFF
TRBJ2-1,15,TRBD2,TRBV11-2,NA,TGTGCCAGCAGCTTAGATCTCGGGACTAGCGGGAGCCTGTTCTTC,CASSLDLGTSGSLFF
TRBJ1-5,16,TRBD1,TRBV2,NA,TGTGCCAGCAGTAAATTAACAGGGGGGTTCAATCAGCCCCAGCATTTT,CASSKLTGGFNQPQHF
TRBJ2-1,13,NA,TRBV19,NA,TGTGCCAGTAGATCGACAGTCTACAATGAGCAGTTCTTC,CASRSTVYNEQFF
TRBJ2-1,16,NA,TRBV4-2,NA,TGTGCCAGCAGCCAAGTGTCTGTGGGACTCTACAATGAGCAGTTCTTC,CASSQVSVGLYNEQFF
TRBJ2-1,16,TRBD2,TRBV19,NA,TGTGCCAGTAGCGTAACCAGCGGGAGGGCCTACAATGAGCAGTTCTTC,CASSVTSGRAYNEQFF
TRBJ2-7,12,NA,TRBV9,NA,TGTGCCAGCAGCGTAGGGGGGGACGAGCAGTACTTC,CASSVGGDEQYF
TRBJ2-6,17,TRBD1,TRBV28,NA,TGTGCCAACAGGGGGACAGGGGAAAGCTCTGGGGCCAACGTCCTGACTTTC,CANRGTGESSGANVLTF
TRBJ1-4,15,NA,TRBV5-5,NA,TGTGCCAGCAGCCCTGGGGGGGAAACTAATGAAAAACTGTTTTTT,CASSPGGETNEKLFF
TRBJ2-1,15,TRBD1,TRBV27,NA,TGTGCCAGCAGTTACGAGATGGACAGGGGGCACGAGCAGTTCTTC,CASSYEMDRGHEQFF
TRBJ2-3,16,NA,TRBV7-9,once,TGTGCCAGCAGCCCCTCCTCGACAGCCTACACAGATACGCAGTATTTT,CASSPSSTAYTDTQYF
TRBJ2-3,14,NA,TRBV18,NA,TGTGCCAGCTCACCGTCCCGGAGCACAGATACGCAGTATTTT,CASSPSRSTDTQYF
TRBJ1-5,15,TRBD1,TRBV2,NA,TGTGCCAGCAGCGCACAGGGGGCGAGCAATCAGCCCCAGCATTTT,CASSAQGASNQPQHF
TRBJ1-2,15,TRBD1,TRBV9,NA,TGTGCCAGCAGCGTAGCCGGGACAGGGGGCTCTGGCTACACCTTC,CASSVAGTGGSGYTF
TRBJ2-7,15,TRBD2,TRBV3-1/TRBV3-2,NA,TGTGCCAGCAGCCCGCTGGCTAGCGGGACGGACGAGCAGTACTTC,CASSPLASGTDEQYF
TRBJ2-1,17,TRBD2,TRBV28,NA,TGTGCCAGCAGTTTCTCCCCCCTAGCGGGAGGACTCAATGAGCAGTTCTTC,CASSFSPLAGGLNEQFF
TRBJ1-3,15,NA,TRBV19,NA,TGTGCCAGTAGTCCTGACAGCCACTCTGGAAACACCATATATTTT,CASSPDSHSGNTIYF
TRBJ2-1,16,TRBD2,TRBV6-2/TRBV6-3,NA,TGTGCCAGCAGTACCGGGACTAGCGGGTCCTACAATGAGCAGTTCTTC,CASSTGTSGSYNEQFF
TRBJ2-1,19,TRBD1,TRBV10-3,NA,TGTGCCATCAGTGTTCAGGACAGGGGAAGGGTAGCGGGTCACAATGAGCAGTTCTTC,CAISVQDRGRVAGHNEQFF
TRBJ1-5,16,NA,TRBV7-2,NA,TGTGCCAGCAGCGGGCAACCGGGACACGGCAATCAGCCCCAGCATTTT,CASSGQPGHGNQPQHF
TRBJ2-7,15,TRBD2,TRBV27,NA,TGTGCCAGCAGTTTATATAGCGGGAGCTTATACGAGCAGTACTTC,CASSLYSGSLYEQYF
TRBJ2-2,16,TRBD2,TRBV27,NA,TGTGCCAGCAGTTTATTTTCCAGCGGGGAAGCCGGGGAGCTGTTTTTT,CASSLFSSGEAGELFF
TRBJ2-1,16,TRBD2,TRBV5-1,NA,TGCGCCAGCAGCCCCGGGGTCGGGGGGGAGGGCGATGAGCAGTTCTTC,CASSPGVGGEGDEQFF
TRBJ1-5,15,NA,TRBV27,NA,TGTGCCAGCAGTTCAGGGGTTGGGGGCAATCAGCCCCAGCATTTT,CASSSGVGGNQPQHF
TRBJ2-7,11,NA,TRBV20-1,NA,TGCAGTGCTACCGAGTACTACGAGCAGTACTTC,CSATEYYEQYF
TRBJ2-7,15,NA,TRBV2,NA,TGTGCCAGCACAAGACTAGTTTCGGGCTCCTACGAGCAGTACTTC,CASTRLVSGSYEQYF
TRBJ2-3,15,NA,TRBV5-1,NA,TGCGCCAGCAGCTTGGTACAACCTCCCTCGGATACGCAGTATTTT,CASSLVQPPSDTQYF
TRBJ2-7,16,TRBD2,TRBV10-2,NA,TGCGCCAGCAGAGTGACTGGGACTAGCGTACCCTACGAGCAGTACTTC,CASRVTGTSVPYEQYF
TRBJ2-7,13,NA,TRBV11-2,NA,TGTGCCAGTCAAGGTCCAGGCTCCTACGAGCAGTACTTC,CASQGPGSYEQYF
TRBJ1-2,14,TRBD1,TRBV24-1,NA,TGTGCCACCAGTGATTTACAGGGGAACTATGGCTACACCTTC,CATSDLQGNYGYTF
TRBJ2-7,16,TRBD2,TRBV18,once,TGTGCCAGCTCACCAGACTGGTCTAGCGGACCCTACGAGCAGTACTTC,CASSPDWSSGPYEQYF
TRBJ1-5,15,NA,TRBV5-1,NA,TGCGCCAGCAGCCCCGGAAGGGAGGGGAATCAGCCCCAGCATTTT,CASSPGREGNQPQHF
TRBJ2-7,18,TRBD2,TRBV5-1,NA,TGCGCCAGCAGCTTGACTTCCGGGAGGGCCCCCGGGGACTACGAGCAGTACTTC,CASSLTSGRAPGDYEQYF
TRBJ2-3,14,TRBD1,TRBV7-9,NA,TGTGCCAGCAGCTTAGGACAGGGGCCCGATACGCAGTATTTT,CASSLGQGPDTQYF
TRBJ2-2,14,TRBD1,TRBV29-1,NA,TGCAGCGTGAGGGGGCCCGCGAACACCGGGGAGCTGTTTTTT,CSVRGPANTGELFF
TRBJ1-4,14,NA,TRBV9,NA,TGTGCCAGCAGCGTAGGGACAGCTAATGAAAAACTGTTTTTT,CASSVGTANEKLFF
TRBJ2-3,16,NA,TRBV5-6,NA,TGTGCCAGCAGCGCGGGATCCCTTCTGGCCACAGATACGCAGTATTTT,CASSAGSLLATDTQYF
TRBJ1-4,15,NA,TRBV7-9,NA,TGTGCCAGCGGATATTCAGGTTTCCCTAATGAAAAACTGTTTTTT,CASGYSGFPNEKLFF
TRBJ1-6,15,TRBD1,TRBV4-3,NA,TGCGCCAGCAGCCAAACCGGGACAGTTAATTCACCCCTCCACTTT,CASSQTGTVNSPLHF